The rows below give T cell receptor beta chains drawn from one sample of a study of shared clonotypes between healthy human individuals. Assay: immunoSEQ multiplex PCR; the TCRdb copy retains only in-frame clones and omits some. The table has approximately 740,000 clones, roughly 70% seen once. The material sequenced was memory CD4+ T cells sorted from blood. All receptors derive from a woman in her twenties or thirties in good health. Each CDR3 is given with its conserved first and last residue. Fields, in order: V gene, D gene, clone size, J gene, CDR3 DNA, CDR3 protein. The D gene is left open where the match is weak. For some rows the clone size is stated as once, few or many, or as a class when expanded; others skip it.

V gene: TRBV18
D gene: NA
clone size: NA
J gene: TRBJ1-5
CDR3 DNA: TGTGCCAGCTCACCACCGTCCGGAAGCAATCAGCCCCAGCATTTT
CDR3 protein: CASSPPSGSNQPQHF

V gene: TRBV10-1
D gene: TRBD1
clone size: NA
J gene: TRBJ1-1
CDR3 DNA: TGCGCCAGCAGTACCGGGACAGGGATCACTGAAGCTTTCTTT
CDR3 protein: CASSTGTGITEAFF

V gene: TRBV2
D gene: TRBD1
clone size: NA
J gene: TRBJ2-7
CDR3 DNA: TGTGCCAGTCGACGAGGGCCAGGGGGCAATTTGGACGAGCAGTACTTC
CDR3 protein: CASRRGPGGNLDEQYF

V gene: TRBV5-1
D gene: TRBD1
clone size: NA
J gene: TRBJ2-7
CDR3 DNA: TGCGCCAGCAGCTCAGGGGATTATCCAGGGGGAGAGCAGTACTTC
CDR3 protein: CASSSGDYPGGEQYF

V gene: TRBV27
D gene: TRBD1
clone size: NA
J gene: TRBJ2-7
CDR3 DNA: TGTGCCAGCAGTCCCCCAAACTACCCGGGACAGGGGACCTCCTACGAGCAGTACTTC
CDR3 protein: CASSPPNYPGQGTSYEQYF

V gene: TRBV30
D gene: TRBD2
clone size: NA
J gene: TRBJ2-7
CDR3 DNA: TGTGCCTGGAGTGTAGCGGGGCCGAATTCCTACGAGCAGTACTTC
CDR3 protein: CAWSVAGPNSYEQYF

V gene: TRBV30
D gene: TRBD1
clone size: many
J gene: TRBJ1-2
CDR3 DNA: TGTGCCTGGGGCTTACAGGGGACCTATGGCTACACCTTC
CDR3 protein: CAWGLQGTYGYTF

V gene: TRBV7-9
D gene: TRBD1
clone size: once
J gene: TRBJ2-5
CDR3 DNA: TGTGCCAGCAGTATGGGACAGGGAGCACCGACCCAGTACTTC
CDR3 protein: CASSMGQGAPTQYF

V gene: TRBV5-4
D gene: NA
clone size: NA
J gene: TRBJ2-3
CDR3 DNA: TGTGCCAGCAGCCAACAAGATACGCAGTATTTT
CDR3 protein: CASSQQDTQYF

V gene: TRBV2
D gene: TRBD1
clone size: few
J gene: TRBJ1-2
CDR3 DNA: TGTGCCAGCAACAGGGGGCTGAGGGAAGGCTACACCTTC
CDR3 protein: CASNRGLREGYTF

V gene: TRBV6-1
D gene: NA
clone size: NA
J gene: TRBJ1-1
CDR3 DNA: TGTGCCAGCAGTGAACTTTGGGACCCCGGGTCGGGAGCTTTCTTT
CDR3 protein: CASSELWDPGSGAFF

V gene: TRBV11-2
D gene: TRBD1
clone size: NA
J gene: TRBJ1-4
CDR3 DNA: TGTGCCAGCAGCCGGGACAGAAATGAAAAACTGTTTTTT
CDR3 protein: CASSRDRNEKLFF

V gene: TRBV18
D gene: TRBD1
clone size: few
J gene: TRBJ2-1
CDR3 DNA: TGTGCCAGCTCACAGACAGGGGATGAGCAGTTCTTC
CDR3 protein: CASSQTGDEQFF

V gene: TRBV27
D gene: NA
clone size: NA
J gene: TRBJ2-7
CDR3 DNA: TGTGCCAGCAGTTTGCGGACGGGCCCCTTCGAGCAGTACTTC
CDR3 protein: CASSLRTGPFEQYF

V gene: TRBV6-1
D gene: NA
clone size: NA
J gene: TRBJ2-1
CDR3 DNA: TGTGCCAGCAGGGGCCTAGCGAAACTCAATGAGCAGTTCTTC
CDR3 protein: CASRGLAKLNEQFF

V gene: TRBV2
D gene: NA
clone size: NA
J gene: TRBJ2-1
CDR3 DNA: TGTGCCAGCAGTGATCGGCGGGAGCAGTTCTTC
CDR3 protein: CASSDRREQFF

V gene: TRBV4-1
D gene: NA
clone size: NA
J gene: TRBJ2-3
CDR3 DNA: TGCGCCAGCAGCCGGGACGGAGATACGCAGTATTTT
CDR3 protein: CASSRDGDTQYF

V gene: TRBV5-1
D gene: NA
clone size: NA
J gene: TRBJ1-2
CDR3 DNA: TGCGCCAGCAGTTTCGGTGATAACTATGGCTACACCTTC
CDR3 protein: CASSFGDNYGYTF

V gene: TRBV6-1
D gene: TRBD2
clone size: NA
J gene: TRBJ2-2
CDR3 DNA: TGTGCCAGCAGTGAGGGGCAACTAGCGGGAGAAACCGGGGAGCTGTTTTTT
CDR3 protein: CASSEGQLAGETGELFF

V gene: TRBV19
D gene: TRBD2
clone size: NA
J gene: TRBJ2-4
CDR3 DNA: TGTGCCAGTAGTGAGGGAGGGGCCAAAAACATTCAGTACTTC
CDR3 protein: CASSEGGAKNIQYF

V gene: TRBV7-9
D gene: NA
clone size: NA
J gene: TRBJ1-2
CDR3 DNA: TGTGCCAGCAGCTTTGCGGACTATGGCTACACCTTC
CDR3 protein: CASSFADYGYTF

V gene: TRBV2
D gene: NA
clone size: many
J gene: TRBJ1-3
CDR3 DNA: TGTGCCAGCAAAGGTGAAGGAAACACCATATATTTT
CDR3 protein: CASKGEGNTIYF

V gene: TRBV5-5
D gene: TRBD2
clone size: NA
J gene: TRBJ2-1
CDR3 DNA: TGTGCCAGCAGCTTGGGCGGGAGGGCCAATGAGCAGTTCTTC
CDR3 protein: CASSLGGRANEQFF

V gene: TRBV28
D gene: NA
clone size: NA
J gene: TRBJ1-2
CDR3 DNA: TGTGCCAGCAGTTTGAGCGGCAGGGAGGTATCTGGCTACACCTTC
CDR3 protein: CASSLSGREVSGYTF

V gene: TRBV25-1
D gene: TRBD1
clone size: NA
J gene: TRBJ2-3
CDR3 DNA: TGTGCCAGCAGTGCACGACAGGGGGATACGCAGTATTTT
CDR3 protein: CASSARQGDTQYF

V gene: TRBV5-4
D gene: NA
clone size: NA
J gene: TRBJ2-7
CDR3 DNA: TGTGCCAGCAGCTTGGCCAGAGACCCTTCCTACGAGCAGTACTTC
CDR3 protein: CASSLARDPSYEQYF

V gene: TRBV7-9
D gene: NA
clone size: NA
J gene: TRBJ2-7
CDR3 DNA: TGTGCCAGCAGCTTAGCGGGAAGCCTCGTTGTTCCCTACGAGCAGTACTTC
CDR3 protein: CASSLAGSLVVPYEQYF

V gene: TRBV5-1
D gene: NA
clone size: once
J gene: TRBJ1-1
CDR3 DNA: TGCGCCAGCAGCTTGACGGGGAACACTGAAGCTTTCTTT
CDR3 protein: CASSLTGNTEAFF

V gene: TRBV5-6
D gene: TRBD2
clone size: NA
J gene: TRBJ2-7
CDR3 DNA: TGTGCCAGCAGCTTGAGCGGGAGGAGGCAGTACTTC
CDR3 protein: CASSLSGRRQYF

V gene: TRBV7-7
D gene: TRBD2
clone size: NA
J gene: TRBJ2-5
CDR3 DNA: TGTGCCAGCAGCCCCGGACTAGCGGGAGATCGGGAGACCCAGTACTTC
CDR3 protein: CASSPGLAGDRETQYF

V gene: TRBV6-4
D gene: NA
clone size: once
J gene: TRBJ2-1
CDR3 DNA: TGTGCCAGCAGTGAACAAGCTCGGAGGAATGAGCAGTTCTTC
CDR3 protein: CASSEQARRNEQFF

V gene: TRBV5-1
D gene: NA
clone size: once
J gene: TRBJ2-2
CDR3 DNA: TGCGCCAGCAGCTTGGTCTACGACGCCGCCGGGGAGCTGTTTTTT
CDR3 protein: CASSLVYDAAGELFF

V gene: TRBV11-3
D gene: NA
clone size: NA
J gene: TRBJ2-2
CDR3 DNA: TGTGCCAGCAGCCCCGGGTACGCCGGGGAGCTGTTTTTT
CDR3 protein: CASSPGYAGELFF

V gene: TRBV5-1
D gene: TRBD1
clone size: NA
J gene: TRBJ1-2
CDR3 DNA: TGCGCCAGCAGCTTGGGACAGGGTTCGTATGGCTACACCTTC
CDR3 protein: CASSLGQGSYGYTF

V gene: TRBV28
D gene: NA
clone size: NA
J gene: TRBJ2-7
CDR3 DNA: TGTGCCAGCAGTCCCCCTCACAACCGGGAGCAGTACTTC
CDR3 protein: CASSPPHNREQYF

V gene: TRBV5-1
D gene: NA
clone size: NA
J gene: TRBJ2-1
CDR3 DNA: TGCGCCAGCAGCTTGGGTAGGGGAACCTACAATGAGCAGTTCTTC
CDR3 protein: CASSLGRGTYNEQFF

V gene: TRBV10-3
D gene: TRBD2
clone size: NA
J gene: TRBJ2-2
CDR3 DNA: TGTGCCATCAGCCGTGCGGGAGGGTATACCGGGGAGCTGTTTTTT
CDR3 protein: CAISRAGGYTGELFF

V gene: TRBV19
D gene: NA
clone size: NA
J gene: TRBJ1-2
CDR3 DNA: TGTGCCAGTAGAACCAATTTATTCAACTATGGCTACACCTTC
CDR3 protein: CASRTNLFNYGYTF

V gene: TRBV18
D gene: NA
clone size: NA
J gene: TRBJ1-4
CDR3 DNA: TGTGCCAGCTCACCACCGGACAGTCGGGAAAAACTGTTTTTT
CDR3 protein: CASSPPDSREKLFF

V gene: TRBV5-6
D gene: TRBD1
clone size: NA
J gene: TRBJ1-2
CDR3 DNA: TGTGCCAGCAGCCGGGACAGGGGGCGCTTGGGCTACACCTTC
CDR3 protein: CASSRDRGRLGYTF

V gene: TRBV5-1
D gene: TRBD1
clone size: NA
J gene: TRBJ2-7
CDR3 DNA: TGCGCCAGCAGCTCAGGGACAGTCTACGAGCAGTACTTC
CDR3 protein: CASSSGTVYEQYF

V gene: TRBV29-1
D gene: NA
clone size: NA
J gene: TRBJ2-2
CDR3 DNA: TGCAGCGTCGGGAACACCGGGGAGCTGTTTTTT
CDR3 protein: CSVGNTGELFF

V gene: TRBV2
D gene: NA
clone size: few
J gene: TRBJ1-5
CDR3 DNA: TGTGCCAGCAGTGCCGGGACCCAAAATCAGCCCCAGCATTTT
CDR3 protein: CASSAGTQNQPQHF

V gene: TRBV6-5
D gene: NA
clone size: once
J gene: TRBJ1-1
CDR3 DNA: TGTGCCAGCAGCAAAATGAGGGCATCTGAAGCTTTCTTT
CDR3 protein: CASSKMRASEAFF

V gene: TRBV5-1
D gene: NA
clone size: NA
J gene: TRBJ2-3
CDR3 DNA: TGCGCCAGCAGCTTGACCGGACAGCCCACAGATACGCAGTATTTT
CDR3 protein: CASSLTGQPTDTQYF

V gene: TRBV9
D gene: NA
clone size: NA
J gene: TRBJ2-5
CDR3 DNA: TGTGCCAGCAGCGTTAGCTTTGGGGAGGAGACCCAGTACTTC
CDR3 protein: CASSVSFGEETQYF

V gene: TRBV6-6
D gene: TRBD1
clone size: NA
J gene: TRBJ2-7
CDR3 DNA: TGTGCCAGCTTCGACAGGGGGCGGCGGCAGTACTTC
CDR3 protein: CASFDRGRRQYF

V gene: TRBV29-1
D gene: NA
clone size: NA
J gene: TRBJ2-2
CDR3 DNA: TGCAGCGCTGCATGGAACACCGGGGAGCTGTTTTTT
CDR3 protein: CSAAWNTGELFF

V gene: TRBV30
D gene: NA
clone size: NA
J gene: TRBJ1-6
CDR3 DNA: TGTGCCTGGAGTGTAAACGGGAGAGGAAATTCACCCCTCCACTTT
CDR3 protein: CAWSVNGRGNSPLHF

V gene: TRBV6-1
D gene: TRBD1
clone size: NA
J gene: TRBJ1-5
CDR3 DNA: TGTGCCAGCAGGCCATCCGGGACAGGGGCTCAGCCCCAGCATTTT
CDR3 protein: CASRPSGTGAQPQHF

V gene: TRBV6-5
D gene: NA
clone size: NA
J gene: TRBJ1-4
CDR3 DNA: TGTGCCAGCAGCCTCGCAGGGGAAAAACTGTTTTTT
CDR3 protein: CASSLAGEKLFF